Below, 29 T cell receptor beta chains from the same sample are listed, as sequenced in a study of shared clonotypes between healthy human individuals (dated by TCRdb to the early 2020s). Libraries came from the immunoSEQ multiplex PCR assay. Sourced from immuneACCESS, this table was stored by TCRdb with only in-frame sequences that have V and J called. A share of the clones is absent; for the studies checked, an unresolved V gene accounts for under half, and the remainder has no known explanation. The sample table lists roughly 1,500,000 clones, roughly 98% of them with a count of one. About 0.45% of the sample comes from the top ten. Material for sequencing was naive CD4+ T cells sorted from blood. This specimen's cell subset or site label, per the study, means: CD45RA+ positively selected. The receptors here all came from a man aged 25 to 40 in good health.

V usage is TRBV11-2 and J usage is TRBJ1-5, with 9 bases aligning to TRBD1. CDR1 and CDR2 (germline): SGHAT, FQNNGV. The CDR3 covers 14 residues. With V trimmed by 4 bases and J by 10 bases, 8 bases remained unmatched. The CDR3 coding sequence is TGTGCCAGCAGCTGGGACAGGGTTGGGTTTCCCCAGCATTTT. It codes for CASSWDRVGFPQHF.

As concerns this clone: The same CDR3 can be traced to other DNA sequences in this sample. V usage is TRBV30 and J usage is TRBJ1-3; weak D call: TRBD1 (5 bases). V gave up 0 bases and J gave up 1 base, with 7 bases separating them. Germline lookup yields CDR1 GTSNPN and CDR2 SVGIG (reference sequence). This CDR3 has 14 residues. CDR3 amino acids: CAWSVGGSGNTIYF. The CDR3, as DNA: TGTGCCTGGAGTGTGGGGGGGTCTGGAAACACCATATATTTT. Full variable domain (remainder filled in from reference TRBV30 and TRBJ1-3): SQTIHQWPATLVQPVGSPLSLECTVEGTSNPNLYWYRQAAGRGLQLLFYSVGIGQISSEVPQNLSASRPQDRQFILSSKKLLLSDSGFYLCAWSVGGSGNTIYFGEGSWLTVV.

The rearrangement joins TRBV4-1 to TRBJ2-1; D unresolved. Germline values: CDR1 MGHRA, CDR2 YSYEKL. The CDR3 extends over 16 amino acids. Deletions cut 0 bases from V and 0 bases from J, with 9 bases between. CDR3 sequence: CASSQDRMSSYNEQFF. The CDR3 DNA follows: TGCGCCAGCAGCCAAGACAGGATGAGCTCCTACAATGAGCAGTTCTTC.

The rearrangement uses TRBV28 and TRBJ1-3; tentative D call: TRBD1 (6 bases). Germline V gene lookup returns CDR1 MDHEN and CDR2 SYDVKM. This CDR3 is built from 17 residues. Trimming pared 6 bases from V and 2 bases from J, leaving 20 bases between. The CDR3 DNA sequence: TGTGCCAGCAGCTCTAGTTACCCGGACAGCGCTGGAAACACCATATATTTT. It encodes CASSSSYPDSAGNTIYF.

The CDR3: CASSQDSASGSFTFLSYNEQFF. The CDR3 DNA follows: TGCGCCAGCAGCCAAGATAGTGCTAGCGGGTCATTTACTTTTTTATCCTACAATGAGCAGTTCTTC. V and J are TRBV4-1 and TRBJ2-1, with 8 positions matching TRBD2. CDR1 and CDR2 from the germline V gene are MGHRA and YSYEKL. The CDR3 has 22 amino acids. V was pared by 0 bases and J by 1 base, with 20 bases of the junction left unmatched.

Here the CDR3 reads CASSLGSLRDRSYEQYF. The CDR3, as DNA: TGCGCCAGCAGCTTGGGCTCACTCCGGGACAGATCCTACGAGCAGTACTTC. The gene calls are TRBV5-1 and TRBJ2-7; 7 bases align to TRBD1. The CDR3 runs 17 residues. Germline loops: CDR1 SGHRS, CDR2 YFSETQ. Trimming removed 0 bases from V and 1 base from J; junction bases left unmatched: 10. Using reference TRBV5-1 and TRBJ2-7 for the parts outside the CDR3, the full variable domain is KAGVTQTPRYLIKTRGQQVTLSCSPISGHRSVSWYQQTPGQGLQFLFEYFSETQRNKGNFPGRFSGRQFSNSRSEMNVSTLELGDSALYLCASSLGSLRDRSYEQYFGPGTRLTVT.

This chain connects TRBV6-6 to TRBJ2-2; a weak D match, TRBD1 (5 bases). V was trimmed by 3 bases and J by 6 bases, leaving 14 bases between them. The CDR3 is made up of 15 amino acids. Germline V gives CDR1 MNHNY, CDR2 SVGAGI (reference sequence). The CDR3 DNA is TGTGCCAGCAGTTATCTGGGCAGGGTGGCCGGGGAGCTGTTTTTT. Its protein product is CASSYLGRVAGELFF.

The V call is TRBV11-3, the J call TRBJ2-7; no firm D call. The V gene lost 1 base and the J gene lost 3 bases, with 7 bases spanning the gap. Looked up from germline, CDR1 is SGHNT and CDR2 is YENEEA. There are 13 residues in the CDR3. The CDR3 here is CASSLANNYEQYF. The CDR3 bases are TGTGCCAGCAGCTTAGCCAATAACTACGAGCAGTACTTC.

The gene calls are TRBV29-1 and TRBJ2-3; 8 bases map to TRBD2. The germline CDR1 and CDR2 sequences are SQVTM and ANQGSEA. V lost 4 bases to trimming and J lost 2 bases; unmatched junction nucleotides: 2. The CDR3 runs to 13 residues. CDR3 nucleotides: TGCAGCGTTGTAGCGGGGTTCACAGATACGCAGTATTTT. Protein product: CSVVAGFTDTQYF.

The chain is built from TRBV5-5 and TRBJ2-5, with D possibly being TRBD2 (5 bases). The ends were cut back, 9 bases at V and 2 bases at J, with 20 bases in the middle. The germline CDR1 and CDR2 sequences are SGHKS and YYEKEE (reference sequence). This CDR3 spans 15 amino acids. The CDR3 is CATQKGSGIQETQYF. DNA of the CDR3: TGTGCCACACAGAAAGGGAGTGGCATTCAAGAGACCCAGTACTTC. The full variable domain, completed using reference TRBV5-5 and TRBJ2-5, is DAGVTQSPTHLIKTRGQQVTLRCSPISGHKSVSWYQQVLGQGPQFIFQYYEKEERGRGNFPDRFSARQFPNYSSELNVNALLLGDSALYLCATQKGSGIQETQYFGPGTRLLVL.

The chain carries TRBV2 and TRBJ2-3; D unresolved. Germline V gene data show CDR1 as SNHLY and CDR2 as FYNNEI. The CDR3 runs 13 residues. Trimming stripped 2 bases from V and 4 bases from J, with 7 bases between. CDR3 amino acids: CASSERRSDTQYF. In DNA, the CDR3 is TGTGCCAGCAGTGAACGAAGGTCAGATACGCAGTATTTT.

This clone was detected only once. J is TRBJ1-2 and V is TRBV5-4; D is perhaps TRBD1 (6 bases). The CDR3 runs 18 residues. Germline V lookup: CDR1 SGHNT, CDR2 YYREEE (reference sequence). Trimming shortened V by 2 bases and J by 6 bases, and 26 bases separated the two germline ends. The CDR3 DNA is TGTGCCAGCAGCTTAGGGGGTATATCCCGCCCGGCGACTAATGGCTACACCTTC. Its protein is CASSLGGISRPATNGYTF.

The J gene is TRBJ1-2, the V gene TRBV7-9; D is ambiguous. This CDR3 comprises 13 residues. V was trimmed by 5 bases and J by 3 bases, leaving 10 bases between them. Germline V gives CDR1 SEHNR, CDR2 FQNEAQ (reference sequence). CDR3 sequence reads: CASSPGRDYGYTF. As DNA, the CDR3 is TGTGCCAGCAGCCCCGGGAGAGACTATGGCTACACCTTC.

The chain recombines TRBV20-1 with TRBJ1-1; D uncertain. The CDR3 consists of 11 residues. Looked up from germline, CDR1 is DFQATT and CDR2 is SNEGSKA (reference sequence). V lost 7 bases and J 4 bases, leaving 10 bases between the germline ends. The CDR3 reads CSGSRATEAFF. As DNA, the CDR3 is TGCAGTGGGTCTAGGGCCACTGAAGCTTTCTTT.

V gene TRBV6-1 combines with J gene TRBJ1-1, with D uncertain. The V gene's germline CDR1 is MNHNS and CDR2 SASEGT. V was cut by 4 bases and J by 3 bases, with 15 bases left in between. The length of the CDR3 is 15 residues. This chain's CDR3 is CASSVIGGRHTEAFF. CDR3 nucleotide sequence: TGTGCCAGCAGTGTTATCGGAGGGAGGCACACTGAAGCTTTCTTT.

In regard to this clone: Additional DNA sequences in this sample encode the identical CDR3. V is TRBV27 and J is TRBJ2-3, with D uncertain. Between the trimmed V and J ends, which lost 5 bases and 5 bases, there was a span of 11 bases. CDR1 MNHEY and CDR2 SMNVEV come from the germline V gene (reference sequence). CDR3 size: 13 residues. The CDR3 nucleotides are TGTGCCAGCAGTCCGAGAGCTCTAGATACGCAGTATTTT. Translating gives CASSPRALDTQYF.

The chain employs TRBV5-4 and TRBJ2-5; 8 nucleotides agree with TRBD1. V lost 2 bases to trimming and J lost 0 bases; unmatched junction nucleotides: 6. The CDR3 length is 16 residues. CDR1 is SGHNT and CDR2 is YYREEE in the germline V gene (reference sequence). The CDR3 loop is CASSLSQGQDQETQYF. CDR3 DNA sequence: TGTGCCAGCAGCTTATCTCAGGGACAGGACCAAGAGACCCAGTACTTC.

V usage is TRBV10-3 and J usage is TRBJ2-5, with D possibly being TRBD1 (6 bases). The germline V gene encodes CDR1 ENHRY and CDR2 SYGVKD. The V and J ends lost 6 bases and 5 bases respectively, with 13 bases between them. The CDR3 consists of 13 residues. The CDR3 sequence: CAIRGDTTETQYF. CDR3 DNA: TGTGCCATCAGGGGGGACACAACGGAGACCCAGTACTTC.

The chain couples TRBV5-1 to TRBJ2-5, with D possibly being TRBD1 (5 bases). Germline assignment: CDR1 SGHRS and CDR2 YFSETQ. The CDR3 totals 14 residues. The germline V and J ends were trimmed by 0 bases and 5 bases, with 11 bases remaining between them. The CDR3 nucleotides read TGCGCCAGCAGCTTGGTGGGGCAGGAGGAGACCCAGTACTTC. This translates into CASSLVGQEETQYF.

Written as DNA, the CDR3 is TGTGCCAGCAGTCCACCTGACATTCAGCCCCAGCATTTT. Amino acid sequence: CASSPPDIQPQHF. The genes are TRBV28 and TRBJ1-5; D gene uncertain. Germline V gene lookup returns CDR1 MDHEN and CDR2 SYDVKM. The V end lost 5 bases, the J end lost 6 bases, and 11 bases lay between the germline ends. The CDR3 has 13 residues.

Worth noting for this clone: Other DNA sequences in the same sample also yield this CDR3. The chain links TRBV5-4 to TRBJ2-7; 10 nucleotides agree with TRBD1. The V gene end was trimmed by 2 bases and the J gene end by 1 base; junction bases not matched to a gene: 3. Germline CDR1 reads SGHNT; CDR2 reads YYREEE (reference sequence). The CDR3 has 15 residues. The CDR3 region is CASSLPGQGSYEQYF. CDR3 bases: TGTGCCAGCAGCTTACCGGGACAGGGGTCCTACGAGCAGTACTTC.

This rearrangement joins TRBV7-2 to TRBJ1-1, with D unresolved. The CDR3 consists of 12 residues. V dropped 2 bases and J dropped 11 bases, with 12 bases sitting between them. Germline V lookup: CDR1 SGHTA, CDR2 FQGNSA. The CDR3 spells CASSLIGQVAFF. The CDR3 bases are TGTGCCAGCAGCTTAATTGGGCAGGTCGCTTTCTTT.

This chain connects TRBV5-1 to TRBJ1-2; TRBD1 is a possible D gene (6 bases). Germline CDR1 is SGHRS and CDR2 is YFSETQ. Trimming removed 0 bases at V and 6 bases at J, with 12 bases between. This CDR3 has 14 residues. The CDR3 protein is CASSLVGGQDGYTF. Here the CDR3 DNA reads TGCGCCAGCAGCTTGGTTGGGGGGCAGGATGGCTACACCTTC.

The chain links TRBV4-3 to TRBJ2-7; the D gene is possibly TRBD2 (5 bases). The CDR3 is made up of 13 amino acids. V shed 1 base and J shed 8 bases, with 12 bases lying between them. Germline V CDR1 and CDR2: LGHNA, YSLEER. The CDR3 protein is CASSQARPGKQYF. The CDR3 DNA is TGCGCCAGCAGCCAAGCTCGCCCCGGGAAGCAGTACTTC.

The genes are TRBV9 and TRBJ1-3; D unclear. Germline V gives CDR1 SGDLS, CDR2 YYNGEE. Trimming removed 3 bases at V and 0 bases at J, with 7 bases between. The CDR3 runs 14 residues. The CDR3 sequence: CASSEQISGNTIYF. CDR3 nucleotide sequence: TGTGCCAGCAGCGAACAGATCTCTGGAAACACCATATATTTT.

V and J are TRBV29-1 and TRBJ2-1; D call uncertain. Germline CDR1 reads SQVTM; CDR2 reads ANQGSEA. The CDR3 extends over 13 amino acids. V shed 1 base and J shed 3 bases, with 7 bases lying between them. CDR3: CSVEAYDYNEQFF. CDR3 nucleotides: TGCAGCGTTGAAGCTTACGACTACAATGAGCAGTTCTTC.

This clone was seen just once. J is TRBJ2-5 and V is TRBV19; D perhaps matches TRBD2 (8 bases). The CDR3 is 17 amino acids. The V gene's germline CDR1 is LNHDA and CDR2 SQIVND (reference sequence). Trimming left V 5 bases short and J 4 bases short, with 23 bases between. DNA for the CDR3: TGTGCCAGTAGTGTCCTCAGCGGGAGAGAGGGGGCAGAGACCCAGTACTTC. Translation gives CASSVLSGREGAETQYF.

The CDR3: CASSVTSGPSRTSYEQYF. The DNA for the CDR3 is TGTGCCAGCAGTGTGACTAGCGGGCCGTCAAGGACATCCTACGAGCAGTACTTC. V usage is TRBV7-9 and J usage is TRBJ2-7; 10 bases line up with TRBD2. The trim removed 6 bases at V and 1 base at J, leaving 15 bases unmatched. The CDR3 runs 18 residues. In germline, CDR1 is SEHNR, CDR2 FQNEAQ (reference sequence). The complete variable domain, with remaining parts taken from reference TRBV7-9 and TRBJ2-7, reads DTGVSQNPRHKITKRGQNVTFRCDPISEHNRLYWYRQTLGQGPEFLTYFQNEAQLEKSRLLSDRFSAERPKGSFSTLEIQRTEQGDSAMYLCASSVTSGPSRTSYEQYFGPGTRLTVT.

The chain carries TRBV11-1 and TRBJ2-1; 8 positions agree with TRBD1. V was clipped by 0 bases and J by 7 bases; unmatched bases: 5. The length of the CDR3 is 15 residues. Germline CDR1 SGHAT, CDR2 FQDESV (reference sequence). The CDR3 sequence is CASSLARQGANEQFF. In nucleotides, the CDR3 is TGTGCCAGCAGCTTAGCGCGGCAGGGGGCAAATGAGCAGTTCTTC.